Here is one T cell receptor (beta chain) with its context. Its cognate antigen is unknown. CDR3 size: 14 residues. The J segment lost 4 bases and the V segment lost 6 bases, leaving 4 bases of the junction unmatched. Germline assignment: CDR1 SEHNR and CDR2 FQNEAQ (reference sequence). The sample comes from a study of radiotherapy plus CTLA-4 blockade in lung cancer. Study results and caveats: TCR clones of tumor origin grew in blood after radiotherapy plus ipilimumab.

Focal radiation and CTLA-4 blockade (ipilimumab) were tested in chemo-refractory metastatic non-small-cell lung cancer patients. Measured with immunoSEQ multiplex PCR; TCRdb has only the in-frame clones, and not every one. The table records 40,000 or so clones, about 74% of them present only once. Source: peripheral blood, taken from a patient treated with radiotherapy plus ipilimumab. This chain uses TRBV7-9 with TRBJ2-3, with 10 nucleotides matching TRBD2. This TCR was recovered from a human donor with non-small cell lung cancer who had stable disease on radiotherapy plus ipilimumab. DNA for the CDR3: TGTGCCAGCAGTAGTAGCGGGGGGTCAGATACGCAGTATTTT. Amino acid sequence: CASSSSGGSDTQYF.